Each of the 10 T cell receptor beta chains below was sequenced from the same sample in a study of shared clonotypes between healthy human individuals. Only in-frame clones appear in the TCRdb table, and some are missing; sequencing was by immunoSEQ multiplex PCR. The sample holds 300,000 to 350,000 clones, roughly 70% seen once. Sequences were obtained from memory CD4+ T cells sorted from blood. The sample's subset: CD45RA-negative fraction. The receptors derive from a young man in good health.

This clone was recorded at least ten times. A read error may produce the germline difference seen at one junction end. V gene TRBV13 combines with J gene TRBJ1-1; no clear D. In germline, CDR1 is PRHDT, CDR2 FYEKMQ (reference sequence). This CDR3 region has 14 residues. The CDR3 reads CASTLVLGNTEAFF. The CDR3 DNA follows: TGTGCCAGCACCTTAGTCTTGGGGAACACTGAAGCTTTCTTT.

V gene TRBV18 combines with J gene TRBJ2-5; 10 nucleotides line up with TRBD2. CDR1 and CDR2 (germline): KGHSH, LQKENI. This CDR3 region has 16 residues. Losses at the gene ends were 5 bases for V and 1 base for J; bases not matched to a gene: 7. CDR3 coding DNA: TGTGCCAGCTCATTACAGACTAGCGGGCGCCAAGAGACCCAGTACTTC. Its translation is CASSLQTSGRQETQYF. Using reference TRBV18 and TRBJ2-5 for the parts outside the CDR3, the full variable domain is NAGVMQNPRHLVRRRGQEARLRCSPMKGHSHVYWYRQLPEEGLKFMVYLQKENIIDESGMPKERFSAEFPKEGPSILRIQQVVRGDSAAYFCASSLQTSGRQETQYFGPGTRLLVL.

The CDR3 DNA reads TGCGCCAGCAGCTTGGGGGACCGGGATGAGCAGTTCTTC. It is translated as CASSLGDRDEQFF. The chain recombines TRBV5-1 with TRBJ2-1; D is tentatively TRBD1 or TRBD2 (5 bases each). The CDR3 contains 13 residues. Per germline, CDR1 SGHRS and CDR2 YFSETQ. Trimming removed 0 bases at V and 8 bases at J, with 9 bases between. Drawing the rest from reference TRBV5-1 and TRBJ2-1, the complete variable domain is KAGVTQTPRYLIKTRGQQVTLSCSPISGHRSVSWYQQTPGQGLQFLFEYFSETQRNKGNFPGRFSGRQFSNSRSEMNVSTLELGDSALYLCASSLGDRDEQFFGPGTRLTVL.

The chain links TRBV20-1 to TRBJ2-5, with D unresolved. This CDR3 contains 11 residues. Per the germline V gene, CDR1 is DFQATT and CDR2 is SNEGSKA (reference sequence). The V end was cut by 4 bases, the J end by 4 bases, with 7 bases between. The CDR3 DNA sequence: TGCAGTGCTACGAGGTCAGAGACCCAGTACTTC. Translated: CSATRSETQYF.

The V call is TRBV5-1, the J call TRBJ2-7; 7 nucleotides align to TRBD1. V was clipped by 4 bases and J by 2 bases; unmatched bases: 15. The germline CDR1 and CDR2 sequences are SGHRS and YFSETQ. CDR3 length: 17 residues. CDR3 region: CASSGNTPGQIAYEQYF. The CDR3, as DNA: TGCGCCAGCAGCGGGAATACTCCGGGACAGATAGCCTACGAGCAGTACTTC.

V is TRBV10-1 and J is TRBJ2-1; a weak D match, TRBD2 (6 bases). Germline CDR1 and CDR2: WNHNN and SYGVQD (reference sequence). V was cut by 8 bases and J by 7 bases, with 27 bases left in between. The CDR3 is made up of 17 amino acids. Here the CDR3 DNA reads TGCGCCAGCTCCGAAAGGGGACTGAATGACCTTTCGAATGAGCAGTTCTTC. Its protein product is CASSERGLNDLSNEQFF.

This clone is a singleton in its sample. As DNA, the CDR3 is TGTGCCAGCAGCTTCGGGGGCTATGAGCAGTTCTTC. This codes for CASSFGGYEQFF. This sequence joins TRBV7-9 and TRBJ2-1, with D perhaps assigned TRBD1 or TRBD2 (6 bases each). The CDR3 extends over 12 amino acids. CDR1 and CDR2 (germline): SEHNR, FQNEAQ (reference sequence). The V gene lost 3 bases and the J gene lost 8 bases, with 8 bases spanning the gap.

V and J are TRBV6-1 and TRBJ1-5; D unclear. The germline V gene has CDR1 MNHNS and CDR2 SASEGT. V was pared by 4 bases and J by 0 bases, with 10 bases between. This CDR3 region has 15 residues. The CDR3 DNA is TGTGCCAGCAGTGCAGGACGGTATAGCAATCAGCCCCAGCATTTT. Its translation: CASSAGRYSNQPQHF.

As for this clone: Other DNA variants within this sample encode the same CDR3. This sequence joins TRBV5-4 and TRBJ2-3; 11 bases are shared with TRBD2. The CDR3 is made up of 16 amino acids. The V segment lost 0 bases and the J segment 3 bases; nucleotides outside the gene matches: 3. Germline V gives CDR1 SGHNT, CDR2 YYREEE (reference sequence). DNA of the CDR3: TGTGCCAGCAGCTTGGGACTAGCGGGGTCAACAGATACGCAGTATTTT. Its translation is CASSLGLAGSTDTQYF.

V is TRBV2 and J is TRBJ2-3; D not certain. The germline gives CDR1 SNHLY, CDR2 FYNNEI. V was cut by 7 bases and J by 2 bases, with 7 bases left in between. This CDR3 is 12 amino acids long. CDR3: CASKPDTDTQYF. The CDR3 DNA is TGTGCCAGCAAACCAGACACAGATACGCAGTATTTT.